A selection of T cell receptor beta chains follows, all from one sample in a study of early T cells in non-severe SARS-CoV-2 infection. TCRdb redid the calling of the 5' RACE reads with MiXCR, one entry per CDR3 protein. The data show about 70,000 distinct CDR3 sequences, about 12% seen once. Material: whole blood, obtained at baseline. Every receptor here comes from an adult who was a healthcare worker with PCR-confirmed SARS-CoV-2 infection or an uninfected control (not recorded which). The donor label of this sample is uncertain. Each CDR3 is given without its conserved first and last residue. Each record gives: clone size, V gene, D gene, CDR3 protein. The D gene is left open where the match is weak. The size of a clone is reported for some rows only, either as once, few or many, or as a class for expanded clones.

clone_size: NA; v_call: TRBV20-1; d_call: NA; cdr3_aa: SVRETGIETQY
clone_size: NA; v_call: TRBV6-5; d_call: NA; cdr3_aa: ASSAPVGEKLF
clone_size: many; v_call: TRBV3-1; d_call: NA; cdr3_aa: ASSQDRRPGTDTQY
clone_size: NA; v_call: TRBV5-6; d_call: NA; cdr3_aa: ASSLGQLQY
clone_size: many; v_call: TRBV2; d_call: TRBD2; cdr3_aa: ASSVASGPRNEQF
clone_size: NA; v_call: TRBV5-1; d_call: TRBD2; cdr3_aa: ASSFYAGTSGGQQF
clone_size: NA; v_call: TRBV27; d_call: NA; cdr3_aa: ASSEDSRNAF
clone_size: NA; v_call: TRBV24-1; d_call: TRBD1; cdr3_aa: ATSDPGTGDTGELF
clone_size: NA; v_call: TRBV3-1; d_call: NA; cdr3_aa: ASSHRGSTEAF
clone_size: NA; v_call: TRBV4-3; d_call: NA; cdr3_aa: ASSLRTARNYGYT
clone_size: NA; v_call: TRBV6-5; d_call: NA; cdr3_aa: ASSYSKRSDTEAF
clone_size: many; v_call: TRBV7-3; d_call: NA; cdr3_aa: ASSRRTERFEQY
clone_size: NA; v_call: TRBV29-1; d_call: NA; cdr3_aa: SVGGQYTDTQY
clone_size: few; v_call: TRBV5-1; d_call: TRBD1; cdr3_aa: ASSWTGGSTEAF
clone_size: NA; v_call: TRBV5-1; d_call: NA; cdr3_aa: ASSHRANHNEQF
clone_size: many; v_call: TRBV7-2; d_call: TRBD2; cdr3_aa: ASSPPSGNTDTQY
clone_size: many; v_call: TRBV2; d_call: NA; cdr3_aa: ASRNSGSYEQY
clone_size: few; v_call: TRBV5-4; d_call: NA; cdr3_aa: ASSPEIGRRTEAF
clone_size: few; v_call: TRBV12-3/TRBV12-4; d_call: NA; cdr3_aa: ASSRRFTYEQY
clone_size: NA; v_call: TRBV7-9; d_call: TRBD1; cdr3_aa: ASSLEDRSSYEQY
clone_size: NA; v_call: TRBV4-3; d_call: NA; cdr3_aa: ASSQDANQPQH
clone_size: NA; v_call: TRBV29-1; d_call: NA; cdr3_aa: SAALHTDTQY
clone_size: few; v_call: TRBV10-3; d_call: NA; cdr3_aa: AIRGNYEQY